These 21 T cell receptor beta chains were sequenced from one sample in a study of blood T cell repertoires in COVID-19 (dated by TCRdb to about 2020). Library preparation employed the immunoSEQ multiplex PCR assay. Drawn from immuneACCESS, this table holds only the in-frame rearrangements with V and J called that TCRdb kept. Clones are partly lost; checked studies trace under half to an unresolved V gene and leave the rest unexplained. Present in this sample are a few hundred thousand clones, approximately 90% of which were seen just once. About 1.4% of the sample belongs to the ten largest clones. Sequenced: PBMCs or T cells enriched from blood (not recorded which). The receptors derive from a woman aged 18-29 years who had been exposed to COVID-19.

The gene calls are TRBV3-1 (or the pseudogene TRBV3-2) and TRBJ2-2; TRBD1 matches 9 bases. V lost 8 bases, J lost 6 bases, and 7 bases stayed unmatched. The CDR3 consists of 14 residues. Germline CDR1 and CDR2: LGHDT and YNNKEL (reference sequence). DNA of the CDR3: TGTGCCAGCTCTAAACAGGGGGCGGCCGGGGAGCTGTTTTTT. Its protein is CASSKQGAAGELFF.

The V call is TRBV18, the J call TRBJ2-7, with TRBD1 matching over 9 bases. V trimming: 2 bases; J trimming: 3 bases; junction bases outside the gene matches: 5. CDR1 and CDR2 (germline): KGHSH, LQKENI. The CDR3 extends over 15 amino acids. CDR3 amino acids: CASSPSGTGNYEQYF. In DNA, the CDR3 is TGTGCCAGCTCACCAAGCGGGACAGGGAACTACGAGCAGTACTTC.

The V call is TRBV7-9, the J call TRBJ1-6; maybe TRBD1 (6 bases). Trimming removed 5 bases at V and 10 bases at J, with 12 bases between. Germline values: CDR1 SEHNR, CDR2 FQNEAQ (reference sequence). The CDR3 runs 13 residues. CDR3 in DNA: TGTGCCAGCAGCCGTGGGACACCATCACCCCTCCACTTT. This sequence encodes CASSRGTPSPLHF. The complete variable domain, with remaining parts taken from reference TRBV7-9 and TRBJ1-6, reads DTGVSQNPRHKITKRGQNVTFRCDPISEHNRLYWYRQTLGQGPEFLTYFQNEAQLEKSRLLSDRFSAERPKGSFSTLEIQRTEQGDSAMYLCASSRGTPSPLHFGNGTRLTVT.

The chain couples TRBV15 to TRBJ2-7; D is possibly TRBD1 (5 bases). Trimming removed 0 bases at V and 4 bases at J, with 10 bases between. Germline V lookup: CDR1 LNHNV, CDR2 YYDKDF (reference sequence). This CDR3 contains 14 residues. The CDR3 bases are TGTGCCACCAGCAGAGACAGGGTAGGGTACGAGCAGTACTTC. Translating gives CATSRDRVGYEQYF.

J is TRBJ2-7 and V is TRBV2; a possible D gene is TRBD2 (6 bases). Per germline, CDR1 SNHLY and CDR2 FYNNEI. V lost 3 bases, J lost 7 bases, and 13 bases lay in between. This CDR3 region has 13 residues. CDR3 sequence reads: CASSELGLEEQYF. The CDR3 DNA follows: TGTGCCAGCAGTGAGCTGGGACTGGAAGAGCAGTACTTC.

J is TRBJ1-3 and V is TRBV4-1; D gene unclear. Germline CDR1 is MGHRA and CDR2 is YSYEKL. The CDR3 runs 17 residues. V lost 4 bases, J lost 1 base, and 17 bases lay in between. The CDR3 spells CASSLTHVGGSGNTIYF. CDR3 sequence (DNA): TGCGCCAGCAGCCTCACGCACGTCGGTGGTTCTGGAAACACCATATATTTT.

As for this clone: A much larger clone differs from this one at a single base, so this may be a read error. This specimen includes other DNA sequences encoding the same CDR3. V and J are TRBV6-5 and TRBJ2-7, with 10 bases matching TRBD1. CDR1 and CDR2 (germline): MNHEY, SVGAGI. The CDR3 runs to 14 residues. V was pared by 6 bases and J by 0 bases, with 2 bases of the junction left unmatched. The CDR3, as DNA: TGTGCCAGCAGGCGGACAGGGGGCTCCTACGAGCAGTACTTC. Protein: CASRRTGGSYEQYF.

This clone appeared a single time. The CDR3 sequence is CASSLQGSTGELFF. The DNA for the CDR3 is TGCGCCAGCAGCTTACAGGGGAGCACCGGGGAGCTGTTTTTT. The gene calls are TRBV5-1 and TRBJ2-2; 7 bases map to TRBD1. The CDR3 length is 14 residues. J gave up 4 bases and V 2 bases, and 2 bases lay outside the gene matches. Germline CDR1 is SGHRS and CDR2 is YFSETQ.

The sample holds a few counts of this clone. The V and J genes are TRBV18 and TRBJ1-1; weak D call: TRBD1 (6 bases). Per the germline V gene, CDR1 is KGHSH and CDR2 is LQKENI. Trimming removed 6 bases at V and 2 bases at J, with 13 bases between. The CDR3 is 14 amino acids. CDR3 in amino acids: CASSLQGTNTEAFF. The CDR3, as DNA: TGTGCCAGCTCGCTACAGGGAACCAACACTGAAGCTTTCTTT.

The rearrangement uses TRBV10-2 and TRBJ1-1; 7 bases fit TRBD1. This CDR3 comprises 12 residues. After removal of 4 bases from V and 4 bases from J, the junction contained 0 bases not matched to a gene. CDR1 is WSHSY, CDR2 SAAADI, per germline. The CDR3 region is CASSGQGTEAFF. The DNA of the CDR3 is TGCGCCAGCAGTGGACAGGGCACTGAAGCTTTCTTT.

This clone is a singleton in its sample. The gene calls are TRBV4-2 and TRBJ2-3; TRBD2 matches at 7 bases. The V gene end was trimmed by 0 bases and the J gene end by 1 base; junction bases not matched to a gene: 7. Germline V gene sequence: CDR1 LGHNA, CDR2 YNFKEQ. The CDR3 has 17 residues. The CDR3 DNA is TGTGCCAGCAGCCAAGATTCTCCCAGCGGGGGCACAGATACGCAGTATTTT. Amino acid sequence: CASSQDSPSGGTDTQYF.

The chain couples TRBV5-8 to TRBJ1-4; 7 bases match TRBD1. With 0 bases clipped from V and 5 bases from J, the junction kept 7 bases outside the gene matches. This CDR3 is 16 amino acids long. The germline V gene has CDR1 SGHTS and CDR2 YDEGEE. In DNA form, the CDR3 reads TGTGCCAGCAGCTTGGGACTACAGGGGCGGAATGAAAAACTGTTTTTT. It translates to CASSLGLQGRNEKLFF. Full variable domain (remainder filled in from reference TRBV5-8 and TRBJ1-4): EAGVTQSPTHLIKTRGQQATLRCSPISGHTSVYWYQQALGLGLQFLLWYDEGEERNRGNFPPRFSGRQFPNYSSELNVNALELEDSALYLCASSLGLQGRNEKLFFGSGTQLSVL.

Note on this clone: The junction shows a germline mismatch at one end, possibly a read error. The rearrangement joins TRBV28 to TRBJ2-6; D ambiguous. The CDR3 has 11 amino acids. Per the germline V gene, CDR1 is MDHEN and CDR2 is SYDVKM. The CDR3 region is CASSSSHVWSF. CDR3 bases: TGTGCCAGCAGTTCCAGTCACGTCTGGTCTTTC. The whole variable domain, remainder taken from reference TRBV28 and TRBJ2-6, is DVKVTQSSRYLVKRTGEKVFLECVQDMDHENMFWYRQDPGLGLRLIYFSYDVKMKEKGDIPEGYSVSREKKERFSLILESASTNQTSMYLCASSSSHVWSFGAGSRLTVL.

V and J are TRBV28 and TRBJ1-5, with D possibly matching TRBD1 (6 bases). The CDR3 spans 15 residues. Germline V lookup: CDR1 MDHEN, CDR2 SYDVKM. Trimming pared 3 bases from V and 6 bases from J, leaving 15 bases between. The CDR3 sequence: CASSFPGQSTQPQHF. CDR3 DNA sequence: TGTGCCAGCAGTTTTCCAGGACAGTCCACTCAGCCCCAGCATTTT.

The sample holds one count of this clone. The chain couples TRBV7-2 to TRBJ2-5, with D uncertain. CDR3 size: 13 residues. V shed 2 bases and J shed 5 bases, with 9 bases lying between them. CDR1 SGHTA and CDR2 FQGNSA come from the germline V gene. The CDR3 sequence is CASSLSLRETQYF. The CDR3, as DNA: TGTGCCAGCAGCTTATCTTTGCGGGAGACCCAGTACTTC.

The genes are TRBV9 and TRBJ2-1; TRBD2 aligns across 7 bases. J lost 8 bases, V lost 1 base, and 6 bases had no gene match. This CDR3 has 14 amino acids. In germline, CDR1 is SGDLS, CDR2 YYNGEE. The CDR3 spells CASSVSGAHDEQFF. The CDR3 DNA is TGTGCCAGCAGCGTAAGCGGGGCCCACGATGAGCAGTTCTTC.

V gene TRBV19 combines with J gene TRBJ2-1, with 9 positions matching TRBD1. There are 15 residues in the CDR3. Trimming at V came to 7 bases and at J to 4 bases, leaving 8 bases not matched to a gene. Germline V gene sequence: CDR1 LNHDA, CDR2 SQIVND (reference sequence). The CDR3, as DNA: TGTGCCAGTATCACAGGGGGCGCGGGGTACAATGAGCAGTTCTTC. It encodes CASITGGAGYNEQFF.

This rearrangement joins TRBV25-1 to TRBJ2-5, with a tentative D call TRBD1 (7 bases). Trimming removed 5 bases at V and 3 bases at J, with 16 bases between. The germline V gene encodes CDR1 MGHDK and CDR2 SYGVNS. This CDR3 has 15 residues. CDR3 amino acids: CASSHPGGTEETQYF. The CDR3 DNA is TGTGCCAGCAGTCACCCTGGGGGGACAGAAGAGACCCAGTACTTC.

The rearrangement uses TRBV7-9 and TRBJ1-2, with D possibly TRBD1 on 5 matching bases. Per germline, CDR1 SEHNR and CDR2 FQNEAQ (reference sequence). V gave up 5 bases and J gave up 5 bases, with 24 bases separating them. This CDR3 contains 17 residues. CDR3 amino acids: CASSPQLGGGGTYGYTF. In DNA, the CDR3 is TGTGCCAGCAGCCCTCAGCTCGGGGGGGGTGGCACATATGGCTACACCTTC.

CDR3: CASSGGTGLYGYTF. The CDR3 DNA reads as TGTGCCAGCAGTGGGGGGACAGGCCTCTATGGCTACACCTTC. The V and J genes are TRBV2 and TRBJ1-2; 8 bases agree with TRBD1. Germline CDR1 is SNHLY and CDR2 is FYNNEI. The CDR3 loop spans 14 amino acids. The ends lost 4 bases at V and 4 bases at J; junction bases unmatched: 5.

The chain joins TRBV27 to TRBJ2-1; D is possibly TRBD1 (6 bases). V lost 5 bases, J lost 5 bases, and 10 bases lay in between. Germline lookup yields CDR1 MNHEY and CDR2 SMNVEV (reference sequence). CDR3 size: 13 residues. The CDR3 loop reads CASSLGQNNEQFF. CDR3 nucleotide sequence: TGTGCCAGCAGTCTCGGACAGAACAATGAGCAGTTCTTC.